The sequence of this T cell receptor (beta chain) was determined in a study of identical twins (dated by TCRdb to 2015 to 2016). For the study in its entirety: To test whether fetal clonotypes persist, the study used deep sequencing on TCR alpha and beta repertoires from monozygotic twins, unrelated adults of various ages, and cord blood. To rule out contamination, the twin experiments were replicated at different times with different library preparation protocols.

Libraries were constructed by 5' RACE. Instrument used: Illumina HiSeq 2000. A universal primer binding site was added through template switching, and the final cDNA carried a unique molecular identifier so that TCR cDNA molecules could be counted accurately. Specific primers in the conserved constant-segment region were used to synthesize first-strand cDNA for the TCR alpha and beta chains. To control for contamination, every cDNA library was double barcoded, receiving both a SMART-Mk sample barcode and Illumina barcodes. TruSeq adapter sequences, together with Illumina sample barcodes, were added in two successive PCR steps. The Illumina HiSeq platform was used with custom primers to sequence TCR alpha and beta cDNA libraries. The study's processing was this. MiGEC was used to process raw reads and extract unique molecular identifiers, and MiXCR was used to find CDR3 positions. For each individual, recombination models were inferred using an EM algorithm with the repgenHMM and IGoR tools. Shared clonotype analysis was performed with the tcR package in R, normalizing sharing by the product of cloneset sizes. To study raw recombination free of thymic and clonal selection effects, out-of-frame nonproductive sequences were analyzed. TCRdb reworked the public reads: Q25 trimming with fastp, MiXCR clone assembly, productive beta chains retained. Here each entry gathers all rows of one CDR3 protein and keeps the most common genes and DNA. None of the V and J calls come from the authors' own analysis; TCRdb made them. This sample is represented by roughly 250,000 distinct CDR3 sequences; over 12% of them were singletons. Around 8.3% of the sample goes to the ten largest clones.

The CDR3 holds 15 amino acids from the cysteine to the phenylalanine. Kept here is only the CDR3 DNA, which spans 45 bases and is read in frame from base 1. V and J are truncated by 3 bases and 0 bases respectively, leaving an intervening sequence of 9 bases. CDR1 and CDR2, per the germline V gene, are SGHAT and FQNNGV. Every donor was a healthy Caucasian. Miltenyi CD45RO+ enrichment and human naive T-cell isolation kits were used to isolate memory (CD45RO+) and naive T cells from PBMC. Comment on this clonotype: Its binding antigen is unknown. Per-nucleotide qualities are absent, and no much larger clonotype sits a single base away.

Overall study outcomes, separate from this receptor: In monozygotic twins, out-of-frame TCR alpha sharing was systematically underestimated by recombination models, although the models agreed with sharing between unrelated individuals. Compared with coincidental sharing between unrelated individuals, out-of-frame TCR alpha sequences shared between twins had an excess of sequences with low generation probability. Because the same donors could not be followed over many years, conclusions were based on cross-sectional statistical analysis. Fewer insertions were carried by abundant cord blood beta clonotypes; a weaker similar trend was observed in young adult naive repertoires, while no such trend was observed in memory repertoires. The excess sharing between twins in beta out-of-frame sequences was weaker because fewer shared sequences reduced the signal-to-noise ratio. Invariant T cells such as MAIT and iNKT could partly confound zero-insertion analyses, although diverse VJ usage argued against such confounding for most clonotypes.

The chain is encoded by TRBV11-2 joined to TRBJ2-1, with a tentative D gene TRBD1 over 5 matching bases. The origin of this receptor is a woman between 18 and 29 years old in good health. The sequenced sample was memory (CD45RO+) T cells sorted from blood. Sample cell subset or site, as interpreted from the label and publication: CD45RO+ enriched T cells. For the CDR3, the sequence is CASSFTQASYNEQFF. The DNA sequence is TGTGCCAGCAGCTTTACACAGGCCTCCTACAATGAGCAGTTCTTC.